The T cell receptor (beta chain) under discussion was sequenced for a study of Graves' ophthalmopathy and Graves' hyperthyroidism. Study outcomes and limitations: Blood also harbored most expanded thyroid clonotypes above 0.001 frequency.

TCR beta CDR3 regions were amplified from RNA transcripts. Investigators did first-round RT-PCR with HTBI primers, then second-round multiplex PCR. TCRdb fed the multiplex PCR reads into MiXCR, producing one record per CDR3 protein. The sample yields 40,000 or so distinct CDR3 sequences, 45% to 60% seen once. Ophthalmopathy cases showed moderate-to-severe activity, scoring CAS ≥3 and NOSPECS ≥4, with duration under 3 months. The diagnostic workup employed clinical symptoms, serum thyroxine, TRAb, thyroid ultrasound and orbital computed tomography. The germline V gene has CDR1 KGHDR and CDR2 SFDVKD. V gave up 1 base and J gave up 4 bases, with 9 bases separating them. This CDR3 spans 14 amino acids. In this sample, this clonotype turned up once. Its antigen remains unknown.

The genes are TRBV24-1 and TRBJ1-2; unclear D gene. The source material was peripheral blood. The clonotype was recovered from an adult man with Graves' ophthalmopathy. CDR3 amino acids: CATSDFKTPYGYTF. For the CDR3, the DNA is TGTGCCACCAGTGATTTCAAGACACCCTATGGCTACACCTTC.